This TCR beta chain was documented in a study of blood T cell repertoires in COVID-19. Study at large: Sites in the United States, Italy and Spain provided acute and convalescent COVID-19 samples. PBMCs, B-cell-depleted T cells, or T cells provided the cDNA or gDNA that made up the material.

As originally analysed: Estimation of nucleated cell counts was performed using reference gene primer amplification. The repertoire was sequenced with immunoSEQ multiplex PCR; TCRdb's copy has only in-frame clones and lacks some. The D gene and trimming were derived from the DNA, and the V and J assignments and clone size from that table. The table records a few hundred thousand clones, approximately 85% of them present only once. This CDR3 has 15 residues. V was pared by 6 bases and J by 0 bases, with 14 bases between. Germline V CDR1 and CDR2: LNHDA, SQIVND (reference sequence). The chain recombines TRBV19 with TRBJ1-2; D possibly corresponds to TRBD1 (6 bases). The sample was peripheral blood. The sequence derives from a woman aged 50 to 65 with acute or convalescent COVID-19. The CDR3 DNA follows: TGTGCCAGTAGGAAATCCGGGACATCTAACTATGGCTACACCTTC. Protein: CASRKSGTSNYGYTF.